This T cell receptor (beta chain) was captured by sequencing in a study of blood T cell repertoires in COVID-19. There are a few counts of this clone. Data came from immunoSEQ multiplex PCR; TCRdb stores just in-frame clones and leaves some out. This table has around 160,000 clones, roughly four fifths appearing once. After removal of 2 bases from V and 1 base from J, the junction contained 4 bases not matched to a gene. This CDR3 has 16 residues. The V gene's germline CDR1 is SGDLS and CDR2 YYNGEE. The origin of this receptor is a human donor with acute or convalescent COVID-19. The donor label of this sample is uncertain. V is TRBV9 and J is TRBJ2-5, with 11 nucleotides matching TRBD1. Sequencing was done on a sample of peripheral blood. The CDR3 nucleotides read TGTGCCAGCAGCGTCGCCGGGACAGGGGGCCAAGAGACCCAGTACTTC. Its translation: CASSVAGTGGQETQYF.